This T cell receptor beta chain was identified during a study of regulatory T cells in long-lasting Graves disease. In building TCR beta libraries, iRepertoire HTBI primers were used together with Arm-PCR of CDR3 regions. Each CDR3 protein is one row after TCRdb ran MiXCR on the multiplex PCR reads. Of about 530,000 distinct CDR3 sequences in the sample, about 15% are singletons; the top ten hold around 25%. Details on this clonotype: Antigen unknown.

The time point: newly diagnosed GD, antithyroid drugs for less than 3 months. The TCR library used RNA extracted from PBMCs. This CDR3 spans 16 amino acids. J was trimmed by 4 bases and V by 6 bases; bases with no gene match: 11. Study results and limitations: With a small sample size, accuracy may have been reduced.

The same sample was also studied in work on T cells in Graves' hyperthyroidism and ophthalmopathy.

The rearrangement uses TRBV12-3 or TRBV12-4 and TRBJ1-4; the match to TRBD1 covers 7 bases. The sequence derives from a woman aged 40 to 65 with Graves disease. The input for sequencing was peripheral blood mononuclear cells (PBMCs), taken at new diagnosis, from a patient treated with antithyroid drugs. Here the CDR3 DNA reads TGTGCCAGCAGGGCAGGGGGATTGGGCCTTAATGAAAAACTGTTTTTT. Protein sequence: CASRAGGLGLNEKLFF.